This entry describes one T cell receptor (beta chain). This clonotype showed up many times. No antigen is known for it. No qualities accompany the bases; no much larger clone lies one base away. The sample was run on an Illumina HiSeq 2500. TCR beta libraries were prepared by quantitative 5'-RACE with molecular barcodes. The published analysis was carried out like this. Disease-linked TCR variants were identified with a new computational method built on a probabilistic model of VDJ rearrangement. Through fastp at Q25 and MiXCR, TCRdb rebuilt clones from the public reads, retaining in-frame beta chains. Here each entry gathers all rows of one CDR3 protein and keeps the most common genes and DNA. TCRdb, not the original authors, processed these V and J calls. The sample table records hundreds of thousands of distinct CDR3 sequences; about 12% of these occur just once. Clones ranked in the top ten supply approximately 0.46% of the sample.

These data belong to a study of CD8 T cells in ankylosing spondylitis (dated by TCRdb to 2015 to 2018). Broadly, across the study: To find TCR variants linked to disease, the study profiled T cell receptor beta repertoires in ankylosing spondylitis patients and healthy donors. Peripheral blood was sampled, and synovial fluid was also collected from ankylosing spondylitis patients. The full study cohort comprised around 23 ankylosing spondylitis patients and 110 or so healthy donors.

The full study reports these points: Blood from ankylosing spondylitis patients appeared to be characterized by a TCR beta motif composed of under ten highly homologous amino acid variants. Some of the motif variants had been reported before in the synovial fluid and blood of reactive arthritis patients, a finding that suggests common disease-initiation mechanisms. A CD8+ phenotype was shown by the disease-linked clones, which were found at relatively low frequencies in peripheral blood. The disease-linked clones were reported to be significantly enriched in matched synovial fluid samples from ankylosing spondylitis patients.

The germline V gene sets CDR1 to SNHLY and CDR2 to FYNNEI. Reading from cysteine to phenylalanine, the CDR3 counts 13 amino acids. Only the CDR3 part of the read is kept: 39 bases, read in frame from the first base. The V and J ends are trimmed by 8 bases and 7 bases, leaving 14 bases between them. The receptor was derived from a male donor with ankylosing spondylitis. The sequence is built from TRBV2 and TRBJ1-4; the D gene is unclear. The sample taken for sequencing was blood, either unsorted or a sorted T cell fraction (not recorded which). The CDR3: CASWSGNPEKLFF. DNA sequence: TGTGCCAGCTGGTCAGGCAACCCTGAAAAACTGTTTTTT. Reference TRBV2 and TRBJ1-4 proteins supply the regions before and after the CDR3; the full variable domain is: EPEVTQTPSHQVTQMGQEVILRCVPISNHLYFYWYRQILGQKVEFLVSFYNNEISEKSEIFDDQFSVERPDGSNFTLKIRSTKLEDSAMYFCASWSGNPEKLFFGSGTQLSVL.